The 30 T cell receptor beta chains below were found in one sample sequenced in a study of cytomegalovirus exposure and HLA in healthy donors. 13 Jbeta primers and 60 Vbeta primers were used for the PCR. The protocol was immunoSEQ multiplex PCR, while the TCRdb copy is restricted to in-frame clones and leaves out a portion. There are under 150,000 clones in the sample, with about 1.6% held by the top ten. Sequenced material: PBMCs. The receptors here all came from a woman in her thirties or forties in good health and CMV-seronegative.

The chain links TRBV4-3 to TRBJ1-2, with D maybe TRBD1 (6 bases). CDR1 is LGHNA, CDR2 YSLEER, per germline. Trimming stripped 2 bases from V and 6 bases from J, with 10 bases between. This CDR3 spans 13 amino acids. The CDR3 nucleotides read TGCGCCAGCAGCCAACGGGGGGCGAATGGCTACACCTTC. It is translated as CASSQRGANGYTF.

V is TRBV5-1 and J is TRBJ1-4, with a tentative D call TRBD1 (5 bases). Germline loops: CDR1 SGHRS, CDR2 YFSETQ. The CDR3 loop spans 15 amino acids. V shed 0 bases and J shed 7 bases, with 13 bases lying between them. In DNA, the CDR3 is TGCGCCAGCAGCTTGGTTAGGCAGGGAGGTGAAAAACTGTTTTTT. The encoded protein is CASSLVRQGGEKLFF.

The chain employs TRBV10-3 and TRBJ2-1; 10 bases align to TRBD1. V lost 7 bases and J lost 6; bases outside the gene matches: 15. Germline V gives CDR1 ENHRY, CDR2 SYGVKD. The CDR3 covers 17 residues. Here the CDR3 reads CAITATGGSAAGNEQFF. The CDR3 DNA reads TGTGCCATCACCGCGACAGGGGGCTCTGCCGCCGGCAATGAGCAGTTCTTC.

This chain connects TRBV15 to TRBJ2-5, with D tentatively TRBD1 (5 bases). V was cut by 7 bases and J by 4 bases, with 13 bases left in between. The CDR3 is 13 amino acids. The germline V gene has CDR1 LNHNV and CDR2 YYDKDF (reference sequence). In nucleotides, the CDR3 is TGTGCCACCAACCGCAGGGATCGAGAGACCCAGTACTTC. Translating it yields CATNRRDRETQYF.

The chain carries TRBV7-9 and TRBJ1-5, with D maybe TRBD1 (5 bases). Germline values: CDR1 SEHNR, CDR2 FQNEAQ (reference sequence). V lost 2 bases and J lost 9, with 14 bases in between. CDR3 size: 14 residues. The CDR3 nucleotides are TGTGCCAGCAGCTTAACAGACAGTCTTTGGCCCCAGCATTTT. Encoded protein: CASSLTDSLWPQHF.

The V gene is TRBV6-5, the J gene TRBJ1-2; 7 bases map to TRBD1. J gave up 5 bases and V 0 bases, and 6 bases lay outside the gene matches. The length of the CDR3 is 15 residues. CDR1 and CDR2 (germline): MNHEY, SVGAGI. The CDR3 protein is CASSYSRTGEYGYTF. The CDR3 DNA is TGTGCCAGCAGTTACTCGAGGACAGGCGAGTATGGCTACACCTTC.

V and J are TRBV5-8 and TRBJ2-5; TRBD1 matches at 8 bases. The CDR3 covers 14 residues. In germline, CDR1 is SGHTS, CDR2 YDEGEE. The trim removed 7 bases at V and 5 bases at J, leaving 10 bases unmatched. CDR3 region: CASASRTGMETQYF. The CDR3 DNA reads TGTGCCAGCGCCTCAAGGACAGGGATGGAGACCCAGTACTTC.

V gene TRBV7-8 combines with J gene TRBJ1-1, with D perhaps matching TRBD1 (6 bases). The CDR3 is 14 amino acids. CDR1 is SGHVS, CDR2 FQNEAQ, per germline. V shed 1 base and J shed 2 bases, with 8 bases lying between them. This CDR3 reads CASSLVQGNTEAFF. The CDR3 DNA sequence: TGTGCCAGCAGCTTAGTACAGGGCAACACTGAAGCTTTCTTT.

V is TRBV7-2 and J is TRBJ2-7; 10 positions agree with TRBD2. The length of the CDR3 is 16 residues. CDR1 and CDR2 from the germline V gene are SGHTA and FQGNSA. V trimming: 1 base; J trimming: 3 bases; junction bases outside the gene matches: 6. The CDR3 DNA reads TGTGCCAGCAGCTTAGTGGGAACTAGCGGGGACTACGAGCAGTACTTC. Its protein product is CASSLVGTSGDYEQYF.

The chain links TRBV7-9 to TRBJ1-4; TRBD1 is a possible D gene (5 bases). CDR1 is SEHNR, CDR2 FQNEAQ, per germline (reference sequence). The CDR3 spans 13 residues. Trimming shortened V by 4 bases and J by 6 bases, and 9 bases separated the two germline ends. The CDR3: CASSSSGYEKLFF. CDR3 in DNA: TGTGCCAGCAGCTCCTCAGGGTATGAAAAACTGTTTTTT.

The genes are TRBV11-2 and TRBJ1-1; the D is unclear. V lost 5 bases to trimming and J lost 3 bases, with 16 bases between them. Per the germline V gene, CDR1 is SGHAT and CDR2 is FQNNGV. The CDR3 spans 15 residues. CDR3 amino acids: CASSPPSRRDTEAFF. Here the CDR3 DNA reads TGTGCCAGCAGCCCTCCGAGTCGGAGGGACACTGAAGCTTTCTTT.

This chain uses TRBV10-3 with TRBJ2-5; 7 nucleotides agree with TRBD2. The CDR3 spans 16 residues. Germline V gives CDR1 ENHRY, CDR2 SYGVKD. V trimming: 10 bases; J trimming: 0 bases; junction bases outside the gene matches: 14. The CDR3 sequence: CARRRGVENYQETQYF. CDR3 DNA: TGTGCCAGGCGACGGGGGGTCGAAAATTACCAAGAGACCCAGTACTTC.

The chain couples TRBV29-1 to TRBJ1-4; no clear D. The CDR3 is made up of 13 amino acids. Germline V gene data show CDR1 as SQVTM and CDR2 as ANQGSEA. Trimming took 1 base from V and 4 from J, leaving 7 bases between them. CDR3 sequence reads: CSVEGTNNEKLFF. Written as DNA, the CDR3 is TGCAGCGTTGAAGGAACAAATAATGAAAAACTGTTTTTT.

The chain uses TRBV5-5 and TRBJ1-2; D is ambiguous. Germline-derived CDR1 and CDR2 are SGHKS and YYEKEE (reference sequence). With 1 base removed from V and 6 bases from J, the gap between germline ends came to 13 bases. This CDR3 has 14 residues. CDR3 residues: CASSLTSAEDGYTF. The CDR3 DNA sequence: TGTGCCAGCAGCTTGACGTCCGCAGAGGATGGCTACACCTTC. The full variable domain, completed using reference TRBV5-5 and TRBJ1-2, is DAGVTQSPTHLIKTRGQQVTLRCSPISGHKSVSWYQQVLGQGPQFIFQYYEKEERGRGNFPDRFSARQFPNYSSELNVNALLLGDSALYLCASSLTSAEDGYTFGSGTRLTVV.

The rearrangement uses TRBV28 and TRBJ2-4, with 9 nucleotides matching TRBD1. CDR3 size: 17 residues. With V trimmed by 4 bases and J by 2 bases, 9 bases remained unmatched. The V gene's germline CDR1 is MDHEN and CDR2 SYDVKM. CDR3 region: CASSWDRVAVSKNIQYF. CDR3 DNA sequence: TGTGCCAGCAGTTGGGACAGGGTAGCGGTATCCAAAAACATTCAGTACTTC.

The chain recombines TRBV18 with TRBJ1-4; no reliable D call. Germline V gene sequence: CDR1 KGHSH, CDR2 LQKENI. V dropped 6 bases and J dropped 2 bases, with 4 bases sitting between them. CDR3 length: 12 residues. The CDR3: CASSFTNEKLFF. As DNA, the CDR3 is TGTGCCAGCTCCTTCACTAATGAAAAACTGTTTTTT.

The chain joins TRBV19 to TRBJ1-2; no clear D gene. The CDR3 runs to 13 residues. The germline V gene encodes CDR1 LNHDA and CDR2 SQIVND (reference sequence). Trimming removed 0 bases from V and 6 bases from J, with 8 bases in between. CDR3 sequence: CASSIDPEDGYTF. The CDR3 DNA is TGTGCCAGTAGTATAGATCCGGAGGATGGCTACACCTTC.

CDR3 in amino acids: CASSQLGQDFLGETQYF. The CDR3 DNA reads TGTGCCAGCAGCCAACTCGGACAGGACTTTCTCGGGGAGACCCAGTACTTC. This chain connects TRBV4-2 to TRBJ2-5, with 7 bases matching TRBD1. The V gene's germline CDR1 is LGHNA and CDR2 YNFKEQ. Losses at the gene ends were 2 bases for V and 5 bases for J; bases not matched to a gene: 14. CDR3 length equals 17 residues.

The chain is built from TRBV20-1 and TRBJ2-3; no clear D gene. V gave up 6 bases and J gave up 2 bases, with 6 bases separating them. There are 11 residues in the CDR3. Germline CDR1 and CDR2: DFQATT and SNEGSKA (reference sequence). CDR3 nucleotide sequence: TGCAGTGCCACAAACACAGATACGCAGTATTTT. Residues: CSATNTDTQYF.

This chain's CDR3 is CASSEFLTGSAYEQYF. CDR3 bases: TGTGCCAGCAGCGAGTTTCTGACAGGGAGCGCCTACGAGCAGTACTTC. This chain uses TRBV5-4 with TRBJ2-7; 7 bases are shared with TRBD1. The CDR3 runs to 16 residues. V shed 4 bases, J shed 2 bases, and the junction held 12 bases outside the gene matches. Germline V gene data show CDR1 as SGHNT and CDR2 as YYREEE (reference sequence).

J is TRBJ1-6 and V is TRBV5-4; D is unresolved. Looked up from germline, CDR1 is SGHNT and CDR2 is YYREEE (reference sequence). CDR3 length: 14 amino acids. The ends were cut back, 4 bases at V and 10 bases at J, with 15 bases in the middle. CDR3 region: CASSHGSVESPLHF. The CDR3 DNA is TGTGCCAGCAGCCACGGGTCAGTTGAATCACCCCTCCACTTT.

The chain recombines TRBV19 with TRBJ1-2, with 7 bases lining up with TRBD1. The CDR3 has 15 amino acids. With V trimmed by 5 bases and J by 3 bases, 9 bases remained unmatched. Germline CDR1 reads LNHDA; CDR2 reads SQIVND (reference sequence). CDR3 DNA: TGTGCCAGTAGTCCTCGGACAGGCCCCTACTATGGCTACACCTTC. It encodes CASSPRTGPYYGYTF.

The J gene is TRBJ1-3, the V gene TRBV6-5; 7 bases map to TRBD1. The germline V gene encodes CDR1 MNHEY and CDR2 SVGAGI. The trim removed 1 base at V and 2 bases at J, leaving 2 bases unmatched. The CDR3 extends over 15 amino acids. Written as DNA, the CDR3 is TGTGCCAGCAGTTACTACAGGGGTGCTGGAAACACCATATATTTT. Encoded protein: CASSYYRGAGNTIYF.

The rearrangement uses TRBV9 and TRBJ2-2; 7 nucleotides match TRBD1. V lost 1 base to trimming and J lost 2 bases; unmatched junction nucleotides: 5. Germline assignment: CDR1 SGDLS and CDR2 YYNGEE. There are 16 residues in the CDR3. This CDR3 reads CASSVSRTGNTGELFF. The CDR3 nucleotides are TGTGCCAGCAGCGTATCCCGGACAGGAAACACCGGGGAGCTGTTTTTT.

This chain connects TRBV10-3 to TRBJ1-6; 8 nucleotides match TRBD1. Germline values: CDR1 ENHRY, CDR2 SYGVKD. V shed 5 bases and J 6 bases; nucleotides not matched to a gene: 6. This CDR3 region has 15 residues. CDR3 bases: TGTGCCATCAGTTTTTCCGGGACAGGTAATTCACCCCTCCACTTT. Amino acid sequence: CAISFSGTGNSPLHF.

This chain uses TRBV18 with TRBJ2-4, with a possible D match to TRBD2 (6 bases). The V end lost 0 bases, the J end lost 4 bases, and 7 bases lay between the germline ends. Germline assignment: CDR1 KGHSH and CDR2 LQKENI. The CDR3 is 14 amino acids. The CDR3 protein is CASSPPGGKNIQYF. CDR3 bases: TGTGCCAGCTCACCACCGGGGGGTAAAAACATTCAGTACTTC. Combining the CDR3 with reference TRBV18 and TRBJ2-4 gives the whole variable domain NAGVMQNPRHLVRRRGQEARLRCSPMKGHSHVYWYRQLPEEGLKFMVYLQKENIIDESGMPKERFSAEFPKEGPSILRIQQVVRGDSAAYFCASSPPGGKNIQYFGAGTRLSVL.

V usage is TRBV5-1 and J usage is TRBJ2-7, with 10 nucleotides matching TRBD2. The V and J ends lost 0 bases and 7 bases, in that order; junction bases with no gene match: 19. This CDR3 contains 19 residues. Germline CDR1 is SGHRS and CDR2 is YFSETQ. The CDR3 DNA reads TGCGCCAGCAGCTTGGACGTCCCTGCTACTAGCGGGACGGCCCCGGAGCAGTACGTC. Residues: CASSLDVPATSGTAPEQYV.

The chain uses TRBV5-1 and TRBJ1-4, with 8 bases lining up with TRBD1. Germline V gene lookup returns CDR1 SGHRS and CDR2 YFSETQ. This CDR3 has 14 amino acids. The ends lost 6 bases at V and 5 bases at J; junction bases unmatched: 6. The CDR3 reads CASKTGGSNEKLFF. In DNA, the CDR3 is TGCGCCAGCAAAACAGGGGGATCGAATGAAAAACTGTTTTTT. The full variable domain, with the rest looked up from reference TRBV5-1 and TRBJ1-4, is KAGVTQTPRYLIKTRGQQVTLSCSPISGHRSVSWYQQTPGQGLQFLFEYFSETQRNKGNFPGRFSGRQFSNSRSEMNVSTLELGDSALYLCASKTGGSNEKLFFGSGTQLSVL.

The rearrangement links TRBV19 to TRBJ1-5; no reliable D call. The V end lost 3 bases, the J end lost 7 bases, and 16 bases lay between the germline ends. The germline V gene encodes CDR1 LNHDA and CDR2 SQIVND (reference sequence). The CDR3 runs to 15 residues. The CDR3 DNA follows: TGTGCCAGTAGTATTCCCCGCGGGAGCCGCCAGCCCCAGCATTTT. Translated, it gives CASSIPRGSRQPQHF.

The chain joins TRBV5-1 to TRBJ1-6; D is unresolved. Trimming removed 4 bases from V and 7 bases from J, with 9 bases in between. Germline V gives CDR1 SGHRS, CDR2 YFSETQ. There are 13 residues in the CDR3. This CDR3 is CASSRSLNSPLHF. DNA for the CDR3: TGCGCCAGCAGCCGGTCTTTGAATTCACCCCTCCACTTT.